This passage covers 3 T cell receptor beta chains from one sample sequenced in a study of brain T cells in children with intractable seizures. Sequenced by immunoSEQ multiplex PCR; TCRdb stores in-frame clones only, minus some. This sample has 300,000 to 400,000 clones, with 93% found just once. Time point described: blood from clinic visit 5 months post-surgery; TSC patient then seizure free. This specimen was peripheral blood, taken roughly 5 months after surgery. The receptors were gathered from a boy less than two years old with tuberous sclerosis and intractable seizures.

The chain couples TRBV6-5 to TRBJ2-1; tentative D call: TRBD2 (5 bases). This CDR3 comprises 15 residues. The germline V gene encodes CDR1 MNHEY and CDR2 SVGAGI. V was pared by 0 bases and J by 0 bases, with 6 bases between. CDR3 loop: CASSYSGSSYNEQFF. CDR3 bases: TGTGCCAGCAGTTACTCTGGGAGCTCCTACAATGAGCAGTTCTTC.

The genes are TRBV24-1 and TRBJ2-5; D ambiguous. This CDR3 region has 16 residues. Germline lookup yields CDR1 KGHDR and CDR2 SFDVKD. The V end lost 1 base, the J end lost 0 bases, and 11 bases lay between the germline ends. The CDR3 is CATSDFRGDNQETQYF. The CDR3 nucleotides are TGTGCCACCAGTGATTTTAGAGGTGACAACCAAGAGACCCAGTACTTC.

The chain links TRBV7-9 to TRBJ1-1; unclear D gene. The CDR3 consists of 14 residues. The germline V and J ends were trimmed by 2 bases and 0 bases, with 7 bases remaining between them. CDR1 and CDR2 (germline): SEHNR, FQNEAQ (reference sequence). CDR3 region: CASSLTDLNTEAFF. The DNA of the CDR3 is TGTGCCAGCAGCTTAACAGATTTGAACACTGAAGCTTTCTTT.